Ten or more counts support the clone carrying this T cell receptor beta chain. The antigen remains undetermined. Template-switching 5'RACE yielded the TCR cDNA; a universal primer site and UMIs were added in the process. TCRdb passed the 5' RACE reads through MiXCR, listing each CDR3 protein once. The sample carries 280,000 or so distinct CDR3 sequences, 7.5% to 9% recorded once. The sample is drawn from a study of T cells after yellow fever vaccination. Study details: Low-cell-number fractions underwent preparation using SMART-Seq v4 Ultra Low Input. Study-wide results and caveats: Only a minor proportion of clonotypes was detected across both CD4 and CD8 compartments.

Germline lookup yields CDR1 SGHTA and CDR2 FQGNSA. The trim removed 5 bases at V and 6 bases at J, leaving 9 bases unmatched. This CDR3 comprises 16 residues. This receptor was obtained from a man aged 18 to 29 who received the YFV17D yellow fever vaccine. The chain uses TRBV7-2 and TRBJ2-1; 11 bases fit TRBD1. The specimen comprised CD4+ T cells sorted from PBMCs, sampled 5 days after the yellow fever booster vaccination. Written as DNA, the CDR3 is TGTGCCAGCAGCGTCGCCGGGACAGGGGGATTCAATGAGCAGTTCTTC. It encodes CASSVAGTGGFNEQFF.